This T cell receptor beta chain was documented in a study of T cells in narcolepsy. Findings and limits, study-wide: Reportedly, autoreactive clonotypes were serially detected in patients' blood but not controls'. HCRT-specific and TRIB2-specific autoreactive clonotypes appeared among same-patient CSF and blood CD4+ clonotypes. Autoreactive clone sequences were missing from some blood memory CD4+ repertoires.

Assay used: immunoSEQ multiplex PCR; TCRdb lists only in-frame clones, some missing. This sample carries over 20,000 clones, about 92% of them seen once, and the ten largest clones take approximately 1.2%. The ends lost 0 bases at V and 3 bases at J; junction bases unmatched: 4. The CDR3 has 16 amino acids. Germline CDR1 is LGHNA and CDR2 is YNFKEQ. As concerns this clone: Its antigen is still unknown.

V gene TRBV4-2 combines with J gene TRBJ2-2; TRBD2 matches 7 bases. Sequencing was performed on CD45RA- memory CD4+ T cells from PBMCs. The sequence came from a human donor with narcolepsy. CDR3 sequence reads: CASSQEASGHTGELFF. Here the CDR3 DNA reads TGTGCCAGCAGCCAAGAGGCTAGCGGACACACCGGGGAGCTGTTTTTT.